This T cell receptor beta chain was profiled in a study of cytomegalovirus exposure and HLA in healthy donors (dated by TCRdb to the late 2010s). About the study as a whole: According to an earlier analysis of 587 of the donors, about 179 million T cells yielded 117 million unique TCR beta sequences and about 300 Gb of sequence data. Roughly 300 gigabases of sequencing data and 70 million to 100 million unique TCR sequences made up an early release that covered several hundred HLA-typed donors. Of the approximately 400 genotyped donors, approximately 83% fell in the genetic ancestry cluster associated with self-reported Caucasian donors. The study was designed to test whether signatures of past pathogen exposure could be identified by cataloging public T cell receptors. Using immunosequencing, the study profiled T cell repertoires from fewer than 700 subjects and related those repertoires to cytomegalovirus serostatus. Along with the roughly 610-subject first cohort, a separate validation cohort of more than 90 different subjects was used. The study combined high-throughput TCR immunosequencing, statistical association of individual TCRs with disease status, and machine learning to predict cytomegalovirus infection status. In a later analysis, previously published TCR beta repertoires from several hundred donors were re-analyzed and high-resolution HLA genotyping was added so that TCR occurrence patterns could be studied. Rather than using new phenotypic data, the later analysis identified candidate immune exposures from TCR beta sequences and from how often those sequences occurred across donors. In an earlier analysis of over 550 of the donors, high-throughput TCR beta sequencing was used to judge whether each TCR beta V gene segment behaved as functional or pseudogenic. Alongside the repertoire data, information on donor age, sex, ethnicity and CMV serostatus was compiled. In a later genetic analysis, genome-wide SNP genotypes for about 65% of the roughly 700 donors were used, and that subset was treated as a discovery cohort. All discovery cohort repertoires had been generated on a single sequencing platform. Class I and class II HLA loci were covered by the typing at four-digit resolution. The number of donors typed differed by locus, with 629-630 for A, B, C, DRB1 and DQB1, over 500 for DQA1, 606 for DPA1, and some 440 for DPB1. Because of strong linkage in the cohort, roughly five DR-DQ haplotypes were treated as single units for association and clustering. Among under 450 genotyped donors of the cohort, an average of approximately 250,000 unique TCR beta nucleotide sequences were sequenced per donor, around 20% of them non-productive.

Study-level results and caveats: Several of the top co-occurrence clusters appeared to be linked to parvovirus B19, influenza, CMV and Epstein-Barr virus, according to a later analysis. A later analysis associated about 17,000 TCR beta sequences with specific HLA alleles at a false discovery rate of 0.05. Only TCR beta chains were sequenced in this cohort, and the absence of alpha or paired-chain data limited detectable features. Over 15 rarely observed V segments, including chromosome 9 orphons, were excluded from the earlier analysis of some 590 of the donors because counts were too low. According to a later analysis, most CMV-associated TCR beta chains appeared to be HLA-restricted, and the HLA associations seemed to be driven largely by CMV exposure. The only immune exposure information available for the cohort was CMV serostatus. The authors suggested that the approach could potentially be generalized to other disease states and immunological phenotypes. A cluster of highly shared sequence variants was judged likely to be a technical artifact of the sequencing pipeline. Across donors, most TCR sequences were observed very rarely, whereas some public TCRs were present in many individuals. According to a later genetic analysis, donors in an Asian-associated ancestry cluster had fewer N-insertions in productive TCRs than the roughly 670-donor mean. The classifier was reported to diagnose cytomegalovirus status with high specificity and sensitivity in both the original cohort and the validation cohort. A later genetic analysis associated a missense DCLRE1C variant with V-gene and J-gene trimming of TCR beta chains, and an independent cohort replicated the association. Linkage disequilibrium might explain the correlated functional status among segregating V segments, but an unknown experimental factor could not be ruled out. A later analysis found that TCR association rates varied across HLA loci, with DRB1 alleles showing the most associated TCRs and HLA-C alleles the fewest. Presence/absence analyses assumed roughly uniform sequencing depth across donors, an assumption that may not hold. A total of 150 to 200 TCR beta chains were listed by the study as associated with cytomegalovirus. Three of the identified cytomegalovirus-associated TCR beta chains were confirmed in vitro to be specific for cytomegalovirus antigens. Strong co-occurrence of HLA alleles, especially DR and DQ, made assigning TCR associations to individual alleles difficult. Because HLA typing was missing for some donors at each locus, association tests included only the typed subset. Because the 87-base-pair reads could not distinguish some IMGT-functional V segments, including TRBV6-2 and TRBV6-3, those segments were excluded. Broadly in line with IMGT annotations, most TCR beta V segments showed up in productive rearrangements about 90% or about 30% of the time in an earlier analysis of several hundred of the donors. In a later analysis, HLA-associated TCR beta chains showed more clonal expansion and lower generation probabilities than non-associated chains that were equally common. A further reported finding was that TCR beta sequences accurately predicted the HLA-A and HLA-B alleles for most subjects in the first cohort.

The CDR3 goes from the cysteine to the phenylalanine over 13 residues. Just the 39-base CDR3 DNA is kept, in frame starting at base 1. V is cut by 1 base and J by 8 bases, and the space between the germline ends is 11 bases. Taken from the germline V gene (reference sequence), the CDR1 and CDR2 loops are SEHNR and FQNEAQ. The cohort was made up of about 610 healthy bone marrow donors. All cohort members were sampled while nominally healthy, although unrecorded immune exposures were likely present. The donor was CMV seropositive and belonged to the group of 250 to 300 seropositive cohort members. A peripheral blood sample was collected from each donor, and TCR beta sequencing was performed on peripheral blood mononuclear cells. The Qiagen DNeasy Blood Extraction Kit was used to extract genomic DNA from the blood cell samples. Comment on this clone: Its target antigen remains unknown. Base qualities are not recorded, but no much larger clone differs from it by a single base.

Libraries were built with the immunoSEQ multiplex PCR assay. The multiplex PCR relied on a mix of 60 forward primers for TCR Vbeta segments and 13 reverse primers for TCR Jbeta segments. The CDR3 region of rearranged TCR beta genes was amplified from genomic DNA by a multiplex PCR assay. On the Illumina HiSeq System, the amplified TCR beta libraries were sequenced as 87-base-pair reads. Per the authors' processing: In a later analysis, about 80 million unique TCR beta chains were counted across the roughly 670 repertoires, and around 10 million of these chains were shared by at least two donors. Raw reads were error-corrected and collapsed into unique sequences with a nearest-neighbor algorithm that merged closely related sequences to remove PCR and sequencing errors. V, D and J gene segments were assigned by aligning CDR3 sequences to IMGT reference sequences. Each retained sequence needed at least a six-nucleotide match to both a V gene segment and a J gene segment. A rearrangement counted as productive if the CDR3 had no stop codons and remained in frame with V and J, and every other rearrangement counted as non-productive. CDR3 was defined according to IMGT convention as the region running from the second conserved V-encoded cysteine to the conserved J-encoded phenylalanine. Sequences without an unambiguous match to a single V gene segment were excluded from the earlier analysis of 500 to 700 of the donors. In an earlier analysis of almost 600 of the donors, a V segment was called functional when productive rearrangements were above 56.7%, and segregating when the standard deviation between donors exceeded 5%. To diagnose cytomegalovirus status from the catalog of TCR beta chain sequences, a statistical classification framework was built. In a later analysis, V and J genes were assigned by comparing TCR nucleotide sequences against IMGT/GENE-DB human TR gene sequences. The TCRdist pipeline was used in a later analysis to assign CDR3 sequences and most-parsimonious VDJ recombination scenarios. In a later analysis, each TCR beta chain was defined by its CDR3 amino acid sequence together with its V-gene family, and reads without a unique V-gene family were excluded. To address suspected cross-contamination and a sequencing artifact, a later analysis removed 450 to 700 highly shared, low-generation-probability nucleotide sequences. In a later analysis, a clonal expansion index for each public chain was calculated from normalized within-repertoire ranks of inferred template counts. Generation probabilities in a later analysis came from a VDJ recombination model fitted to out-of-frame rearrangements, and those results were checked against IGoR. In a later analysis, TCR-TCR, TCR-HLA and TCR-CMV co-occurrence was scored with hypergeometric tests, and a repertoire-size bias correction was applied to TCR pairs. To estimate false discovery rates, a later analysis permuted the HLA or CMV assignments 20 times. A later analysis grouped co-occurring TCRs with DBSCAN, adding TCRdist sequence similarity when clustering within HLA-allele-positive subsets. Repertoires with fewer than 30,000 or more than 120,000 public chains, plus five repertoires with anomalous nucleotide sharing, were excluded from co-occurrence clustering. TCRdb carries this immuneACCESS record with in-frame sequences only. Its versions omit some clonotypes, under half of them owing to an unresolved V gene in the studies checked, with the rest unexplained. The DNA gave D and trimming, while V, J and clone size come from that table. Recorded for this sample are almost 200,000 clones; about 76% of them occurred a single time. Jointly, the top ten make up around 0.42% of the sample.

Sequenced input: PBMCs. The sequence was obtained from a male donor in good health and CMV-seropositive. The rearrangement joined TRBV7-9 to TRBJ1-2; too little of a D gene remains to name it. The DNA sequence is given as TGTGCCAGCAGCTTAGGCGAGGAGGGAGGCTACACCTTC. The translation is CASSLGEEGGYTF. Extended through the reference TRBV7-9 and TRBJ1-2 proteins, this CDR3 yields the full variable domain: DTGVSQNPRHKITKRGQNVTFRCDPISEHNRLYWYRQTLGQGPEFLTYFQNEAQLEKSRLLSDRFSAERPKGSFSTLEIQRTEQGDSAMYLCASSLGEEGGYTFGSGTRLTVV.